This T cell receptor (beta chain) was obtained from a study of T-cell memory formation after mild COVID-19. Whole-study context: TCR clusters were largely donor specific. Study-wide points: The authors left the SARS-CoV-2 specificity of second-wave clones peaking on day 37 unconfirmed.

Germline-derived CDR1 and CDR2 are SGDLS and YYNGEE. The CDR3 runs to 17 residues. 5'RACE with constant-segment primers built TCRalpha and TCRbeta cDNA libraries with UMIs. TCRdb re-derived calls from the 5' RACE reads in MiXCR, one entry per CDR3 protein. The data hold hundreds of thousands of distinct CDR3 sequences, with 20% to 25% observed a single time. Turning to this clonotype: Its antigen is undetermined. The junction and the germline gene differ at one end; a read error may be behind it.

J is TRBJ2-2 and V is TRBV9, with TRBD2 matching 8 bases. Source material: PBMCs or a T cell subset sorted from them (not recorded which). This TCR was recovered from a young man who had mild COVID-19 (a few samples of this study predate the infection). Cell type and time point are not known. Here the CDR3 reads CASSPRSPGLVVGDLFF. For the CDR3, the DNA is TGTGCCAGCAGCCCGAGAAGCCCGGGACTAGTGGTTGGGGATCTGTTTTTT.